This TCR beta chain was recorded in a study of cytomegalovirus exposure and HLA in healthy donors. The primer mix had 60 Vbeta and 13 Jbeta primers. The table came from immunoSEQ multiplex PCR; TCRdb's copy has only in-frame clones and leaves some out. This repertoire shows almost 200,000 clones, around three quarters found once; its top ten account for 1.5% to 2%. Germline CDR1 and CDR2: LNHNV and YYDKDF (reference sequence). V shed 1 base and J shed 0 bases, with 10 bases lying between them. CDR3 length: 17 residues. Whole-study results and caveats: Indistinguishable V segments such as TRBV6-2 and TRBV6-3 were excluded.

This cohort consisted of healthy bone marrow donors. Regarding this clone: Its antigen is still unknown.

The specimen sequenced was PBMCs. The source of this sequence is a man aged 25-45 years in good health and CMV-seronegative. This chain connects TRBV15 to TRBJ2-6, with D tentatively TRBD1 (6 bases). CDR3 bases: TGTGCCACCAGCAGAGCGGACAGTAGCTCTGGGGCCAACGTCCTGACTTTC. It is translated as CATSRADSSSGANVLTF.